The sequence of this T cell receptor (beta chain) was determined in a study of breast tumors, draining lymph nodes, adjacent tissues. The study's findings and limits: Tumors had less TCR diversity than lymph nodes, more than nontumor tissue.

A single record per CDR3 protein comes from TCRdb applying MiXCR to the multiplex PCR reads. The data hold around 20,000 distinct CDR3 sequences, with approximately 33% observed a single time. Comments on this clonotype: The antigen remains unidentified.

V was pared by 3 bases and J by 10 bases, with 23 bases between. The length of the CDR3 is 16 residues. CDR1 and CDR2 from the germline V gene are SGDLS and YYNGEE. The specimen was breast tumor tissue. This chain connects TRBV9 to TRBJ2-1; D is ambiguous. This receptor was identified in a female donor with breast cancer. Some clones in this sample may be carry-over from other donors' samples. The CDR3, as DNA: TGTGCCAGCAGCGCATTCGACTCGCCGTCTATGGGAGAGCAGTTCTTC. Its translation is CASSAFDSPSMGEQFF.